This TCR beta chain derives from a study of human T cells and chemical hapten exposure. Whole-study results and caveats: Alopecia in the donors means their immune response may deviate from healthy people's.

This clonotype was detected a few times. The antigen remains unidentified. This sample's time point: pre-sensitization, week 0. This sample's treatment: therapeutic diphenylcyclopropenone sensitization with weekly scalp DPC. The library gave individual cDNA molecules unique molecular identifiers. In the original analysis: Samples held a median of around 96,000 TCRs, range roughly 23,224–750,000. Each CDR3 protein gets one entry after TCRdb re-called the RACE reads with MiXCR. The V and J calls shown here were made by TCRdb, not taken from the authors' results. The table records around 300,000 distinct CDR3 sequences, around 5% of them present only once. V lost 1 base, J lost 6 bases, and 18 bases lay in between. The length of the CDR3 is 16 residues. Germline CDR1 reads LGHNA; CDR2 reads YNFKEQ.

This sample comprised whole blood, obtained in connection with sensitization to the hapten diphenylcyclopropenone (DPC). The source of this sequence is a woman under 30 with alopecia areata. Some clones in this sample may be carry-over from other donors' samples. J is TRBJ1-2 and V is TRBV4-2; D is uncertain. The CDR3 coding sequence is TGTGCCAGCAGCCAAGTAAACAGTCTCAGTCCGCATGGCTACACCTTC. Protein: CASSQVNSLSPHGYTF.